This T cell receptor beta chain was identified in a study of T cell responses to AZD1222 COVID-19 vaccine. Study outcomes and limitations: AZD1222 recipients seropositive at baseline numbered only 6 or 7. Among vaccine-associated CD4 TCRs, coverage spanned spike, with dominance at 160-218 and 743-854. Per reports, nearly half of all spike-specific TCRs target regions that are unmutated in variants. Clonal diversity was possibly underestimated, and the donors were mostly white British, with more females.

As regards this clone: Its antigen is not known.

This table comes from immunoSEQ multiplex PCR, and its TCRdb copy is limited to in-frame clones, with some not included. This sample yields tens of thousands of clones, of which about 87% are seen a single time; 5.7% belongs to the top ten. This CDR3 spans 21 amino acids. V gave up 7 bases and J gave up 0 bases; unmatched junction bases: 21. The germline V gene encodes CDR1 MNHGY and CDR2 SVAAGI. The sample here was peripheral blood, taken on day 0 of AZD1222 vaccination. J is TRBJ2-6 and V is TRBV6-9, with 7 nucleotides matching TRBD2. This clonotype was obtained from an adult in good health. The CDR3 DNA reads as TGTGCCAGCACCGAGGGAGGGGATCGAGGAGTTTCCCTCTCTGGGGCCAACGTCCTGACTTTC. It yields the protein CASTEGGDRGVSLSGANVLTF.